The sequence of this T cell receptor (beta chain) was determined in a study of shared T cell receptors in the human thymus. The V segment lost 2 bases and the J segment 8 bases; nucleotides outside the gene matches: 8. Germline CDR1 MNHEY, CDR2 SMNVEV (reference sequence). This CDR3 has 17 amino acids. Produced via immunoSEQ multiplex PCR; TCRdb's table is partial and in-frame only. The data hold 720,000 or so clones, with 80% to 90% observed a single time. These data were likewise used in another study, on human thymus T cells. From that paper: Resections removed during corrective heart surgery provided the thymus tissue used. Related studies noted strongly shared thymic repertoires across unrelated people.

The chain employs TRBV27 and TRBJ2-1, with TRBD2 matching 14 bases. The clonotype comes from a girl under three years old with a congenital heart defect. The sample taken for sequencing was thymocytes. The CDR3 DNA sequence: TGTGCCAGCAGTTTAGGACTAGCGGGGGGTTTAGGGTATGAGCAGTTCTTC. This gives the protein CASSLGLAGGLGYEQFF.